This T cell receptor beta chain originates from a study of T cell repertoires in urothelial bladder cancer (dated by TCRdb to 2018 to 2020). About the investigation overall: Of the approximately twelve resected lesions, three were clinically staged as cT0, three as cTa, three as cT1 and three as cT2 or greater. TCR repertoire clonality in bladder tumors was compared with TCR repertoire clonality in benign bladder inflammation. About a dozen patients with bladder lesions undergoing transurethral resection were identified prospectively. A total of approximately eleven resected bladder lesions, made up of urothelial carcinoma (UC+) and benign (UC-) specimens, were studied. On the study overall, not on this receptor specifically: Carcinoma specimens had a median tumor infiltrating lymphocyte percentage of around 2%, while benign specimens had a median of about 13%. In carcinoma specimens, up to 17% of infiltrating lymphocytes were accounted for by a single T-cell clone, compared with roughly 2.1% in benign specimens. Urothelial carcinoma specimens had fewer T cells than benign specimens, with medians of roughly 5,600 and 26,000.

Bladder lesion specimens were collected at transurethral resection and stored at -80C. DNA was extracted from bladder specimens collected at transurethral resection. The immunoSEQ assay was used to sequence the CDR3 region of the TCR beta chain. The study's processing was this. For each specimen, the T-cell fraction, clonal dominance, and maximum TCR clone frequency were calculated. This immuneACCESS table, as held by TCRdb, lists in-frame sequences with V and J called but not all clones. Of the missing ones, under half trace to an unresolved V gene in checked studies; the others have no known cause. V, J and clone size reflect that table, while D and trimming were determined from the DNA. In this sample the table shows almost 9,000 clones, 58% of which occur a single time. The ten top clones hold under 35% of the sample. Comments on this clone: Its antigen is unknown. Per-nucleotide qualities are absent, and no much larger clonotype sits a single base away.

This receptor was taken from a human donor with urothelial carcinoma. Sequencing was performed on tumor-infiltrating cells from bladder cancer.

In nucleotides, the sequence is TGTGCCTCATCCGAGGGCCAAAACATTCAGTACTTC. Its protein reads: CASSEGQNIQYF. The chain employs TRBV6-5 and TRBJ2-4; a tentative D call is TRBD2 (5 bases match). V lost 11 bases and J lost 5 bases; the stretch between them is 13 bases long. For CDR1 and CDR2, the germline V gene lists MNHEY and SVGAGI. There are 12 amino acids in the CDR3, from cysteine to phenylalanine inclusive. Just CDR3 DNA is preserved here, 36 bases in frame from base 1.